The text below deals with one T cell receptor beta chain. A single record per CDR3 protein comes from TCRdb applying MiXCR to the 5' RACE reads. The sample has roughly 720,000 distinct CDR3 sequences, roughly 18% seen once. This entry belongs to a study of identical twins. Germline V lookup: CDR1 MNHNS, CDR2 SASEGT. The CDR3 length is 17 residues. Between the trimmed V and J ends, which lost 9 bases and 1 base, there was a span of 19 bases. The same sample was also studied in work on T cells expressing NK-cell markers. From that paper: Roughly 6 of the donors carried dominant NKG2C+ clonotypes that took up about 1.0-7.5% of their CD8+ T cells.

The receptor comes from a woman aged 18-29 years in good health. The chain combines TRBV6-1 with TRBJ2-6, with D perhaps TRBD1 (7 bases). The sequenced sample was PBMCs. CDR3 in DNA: TGTGCCAGTAGAGGAGGGGGCGCCGGTTCTGGGGCCAACGTCCTGACTTTC. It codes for CASRGGGAGSGANVLTF.